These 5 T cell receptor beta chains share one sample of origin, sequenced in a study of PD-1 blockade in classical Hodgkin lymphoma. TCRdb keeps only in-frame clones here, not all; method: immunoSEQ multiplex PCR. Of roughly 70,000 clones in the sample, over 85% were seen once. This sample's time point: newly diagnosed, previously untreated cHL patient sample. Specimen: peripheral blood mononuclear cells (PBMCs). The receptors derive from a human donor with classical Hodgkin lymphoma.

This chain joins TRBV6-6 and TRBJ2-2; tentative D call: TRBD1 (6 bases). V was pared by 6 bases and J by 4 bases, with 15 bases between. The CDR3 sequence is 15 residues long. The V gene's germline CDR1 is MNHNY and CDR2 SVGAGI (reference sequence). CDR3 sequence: CASSRTGPGTGELFF. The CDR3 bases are TGTGCCAGCAGCCGAACAGGGCCGGGCACCGGGGAGCTGTTTTTT.

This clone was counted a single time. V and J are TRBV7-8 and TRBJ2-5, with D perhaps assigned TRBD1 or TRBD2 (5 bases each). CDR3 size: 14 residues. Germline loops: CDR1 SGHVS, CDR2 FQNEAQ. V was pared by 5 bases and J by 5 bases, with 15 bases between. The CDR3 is CASSLRDPRETQYF. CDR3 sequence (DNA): TGTGCCAGCAGCCTCCGGGACCCGAGGGAGACCCAGTACTTC.

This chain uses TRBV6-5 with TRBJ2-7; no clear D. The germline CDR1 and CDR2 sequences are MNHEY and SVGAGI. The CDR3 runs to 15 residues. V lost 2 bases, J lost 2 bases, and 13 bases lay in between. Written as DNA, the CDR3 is TGTGCCAGCAGTTACAGGCCCATCGGCGCCTACGAGCAGTACTTC. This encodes CASSYRPIGAYEQYF.

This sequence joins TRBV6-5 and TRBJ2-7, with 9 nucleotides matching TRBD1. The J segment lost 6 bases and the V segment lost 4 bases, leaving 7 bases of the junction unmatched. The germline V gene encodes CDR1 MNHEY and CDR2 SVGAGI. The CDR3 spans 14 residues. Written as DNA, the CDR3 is TGTGCCAGCAGTTCCCCGGGACAGGGTATCGAGCAGTACTTC. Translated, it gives CASSSPGQGIEQYF.

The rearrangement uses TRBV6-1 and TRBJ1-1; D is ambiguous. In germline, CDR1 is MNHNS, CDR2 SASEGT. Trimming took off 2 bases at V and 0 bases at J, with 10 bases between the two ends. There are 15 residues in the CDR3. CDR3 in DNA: TGTGCCAGCAGTGAAACCCCCCACCTGAACACTGAAGCTTTCTTT. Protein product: CASSETPHLNTEAFF.